This T cell receptor beta chain originates from a study of cytomegalovirus exposure and HLA in healthy donors. Background on the study: The Caucasian-associated ancestry cluster contained about four fifths of the approximately 390 genotyped donors. Overall study findings and caveats: For most subjects, TCR beta sequences were reported to predict HLA-A and HLA-B alleles with accuracy. Later findings reportedly placed an Asian-associated ancestry cluster below the roughly 670-donor mean for N-insertions.

This clone was counted a few times. Its antigen remains unknown. V gave up 5 bases and J gave up 7 bases; unmatched junction bases: 10. Germline V CDR1 and CDR2: SEHNR, FQNEAQ (reference sequence). The CDR3 length is 15 residues. With 60 Vbeta and 13 Jbeta primers, the PCR was carried out. Only in-frame clones appear in the TCRdb table, and some are missing; sequencing was by immunoSEQ multiplex PCR. The sample carries 85,000 to 130,000 clones, around four fifths recorded once. The clonotype comes from a woman in her thirties or forties in good health and CMV-seronegative. Sequencing used PBMCs. The gene calls are TRBV7-9 and TRBJ1-2, with 10 positions matching TRBD1. The chain's CDR3 is CASSAPETGGGGYTF. In DNA form, the CDR3 reads TGTGCCAGCAGCGCACCAGAGACAGGGGGCGGTGGCTACACCTTC. The full variable domain, completed using reference TRBV7-9 and TRBJ1-2, is DTGVSQNPRHKITKRGQNVTFRCDPISEHNRLYWYRQTLGQGPEFLTYFQNEAQLEKSRLLSDRFSAERPKGSFSTLEIQRTEQGDSAMYLCASSAPETGGGGYTFGSGTRLTVV.